This T cell receptor beta chain stems from a study of beta chain features in type 1 diabetes. Details on this clone: Its target is unknown.

General study results and limits: In all four CD4+ subsets, TCRB CDR3 length was significantly, moderately reduced in type 1 diabetes. The VDJ junctions of type 1 diabetes patients carried fewer insertions and more deletions.

Investigators reverse transcribed all isolated RNA, so they sequenced expressed TCRB transcripts. TCRdb's copy holds only in-frame clones and misses some; the assay was immunoSEQ multiplex PCR. Here the sample spans under 50,000 clones, roughly 70% being singletons. Germline V gene data show CDR1 as SGHVS and CDR2 as FNYEAQ. The CDR3 has 14 amino acids. Trimming pared 3 bases from V and 7 bases from J, leaving 13 bases between. CD4+ naive, central memory, regulatory and stem cell-like memory subsets were isolated by sorting on CD45RO/CCR7/CD25/CD127/CD95/CD27. Populations obtained by sorting all exceeded 95% purity.

The sequence was collected from a woman under 30 with type 1 diabetes. J is TRBJ1-5 and V is TRBV7-6; possibly TRBD1 for D (6 bases). What was sequenced was Tregs from blood. CDR3 nucleotide sequence: TGTGCCAGCAGCTTGGACAGCGTAGGGCAGCCCCAGCATTTT. It encodes CASSLDSVGQPQHF.